This entry lists 23 T cell receptor beta chains sequenced from one sample in a study of blood T cell repertoires in COVID-19. Profiling relied on immunoSEQ multiplex PCR, and the TCRdb table lists in-frame clones only, not all of them. The sample records 100,000 to 150,000 clones, around 88% being singletons. Sequenced sample: peripheral blood. These receptors were taken from a man aged 50 or older with acute or convalescent COVID-19.

This chain uses TRBV3-1 (or the pseudogene TRBV3-2) with TRBJ2-7; 7 bases align to TRBD2. The ends lost 0 bases at V and 6 bases at J; junction bases unmatched: 8. The germline gives CDR1 LGHDT, CDR2 YNNKEL (reference sequence). The CDR3 has 15 amino acids. DNA of the CDR3: TGTGCCAGCAGCCAAGACTATCGGGGGGTCCGCGAGCAGTACTTC. This encodes CASSQDYRGVREQYF.

The chain carries TRBV19 and TRBJ1-5, with unresolved D. There are 15 residues in the CDR3. Germline-derived CDR1 and CDR2 are LNHDA and SQIVND (reference sequence). Trimming pared 0 bases from V and 2 bases from J, leaving 8 bases between. The CDR3: CASSIDGGGNQPQHF. The CDR3 DNA is TGTGCCAGTAGTATAGATGGCGGGGGCAATCAGCCCCAGCATTTT.

The V call is TRBV7-9, the J call TRBJ2-1; D is uncertain. The CDR3 contains 12 residues. The germline gives CDR1 SEHNR, CDR2 FQNEAQ (reference sequence). V lost 1 base and J lost 9, with 7 bases in between. The CDR3 loop is CASSLEQSEQFF. DNA of the CDR3: TGTGCCAGCAGCTTAGAACAATCTGAGCAGTTCTTC.

This clone was counted a single time. V is TRBV6-5 and J is TRBJ2-2, with D perhaps TRBD2 (6 bases). The CDR3 has 13 residues. Germline-derived CDR1 and CDR2 are MNHEY and SVGAGI. Trimming removed 6 bases at V and 7 bases at J, with 12 bases between. CDR3 sequence (DNA): TGTGCCAGCAGGCTGGGGGGTATCGGGGAGCTGTTTTTT. It codes for CASRLGGIGELFF.

This clone was counted once. This rearrangement joins TRBV7-9 to TRBJ1-4; D not certain. Germline lookup yields CDR1 SEHNR and CDR2 FQNEAQ (reference sequence). The CDR3 runs 16 residues. Trimming left V 2 bases short and J 5 bases short, with 15 bases between. CDR3 protein: CASSLPENIPNEKLFF. In DNA, the CDR3 is TGTGCCAGCAGCTTACCGGAGAACATACCAAATGAAAAACTGTTTTTT.

V usage is TRBV19 and J usage is TRBJ2-1; D might be TRBD2 (6 bases). V lost 8 bases to trimming and J lost 7 bases, with 12 bases between them. Germline V gene data show CDR1 as LNHDA and CDR2 as SQIVND (reference sequence). The CDR3 spans 12 residues. CDR3 in DNA: TGTGCCAGTGACGGTGCGGGAAATGAGCAGTTCTTC. It yields the protein CASDGAGNEQFF.

This chain joins TRBV5-1 and TRBJ1-2, with 7 bases matching TRBD1. From germline, CDR1 is SGHRS and CDR2 YFSETQ. Trimming at V came to 3 bases and at J to 8 bases, leaving 10 bases not matched to a gene. There are 14 residues in the CDR3. In DNA, the CDR3 is TGCGCCAGCAGCTCTCCGGGACAGTGGTTCGGCTACACCTTC. Its translation is CASSSPGQWFGYTF.

This clone was found once. The chain carries TRBV7-6 and TRBJ2-2; TRBD2 matches 11 bases. Unmatched junction bases numbered 12, after V lost 4 bases and J lost 5 bases. CDR1 is SGHVS and CDR2 is FNYEAQ in the germline V gene. The CDR3 is made up of 18 amino acids. CDR3 DNA sequence: TGTGCCAGCAGCTACCTGACTAGCGGGGTCGGTCCAACCGGGGAGCTGTTTTTT. Its protein is CASSYLTSGVGPTGELFF.

The chain uses TRBV5-1 and TRBJ2-3; 10 positions match TRBD2. Per the germline V gene, CDR1 is SGHRS and CDR2 is YFSETQ. V lost 4 bases to trimming and J lost 7 bases; unmatched junction nucleotides: 9. CDR3 size: 15 residues. This CDR3 reads CASSISSGSGNTQYF. CDR3 in DNA: TGCGCCAGCAGCATCTCTAGCGGGAGCGGGAATACGCAGTATTTT.

The chain links TRBV7-9 to TRBJ1-2; D call uncertain. Trimming shortened V by 1 base and J by 4 bases, and 10 bases separated the two germline ends. There are 14 residues in the CDR3. Germline V lookup: CDR1 SEHNR, CDR2 FQNEAQ (reference sequence). The chain's CDR3 is CASSLVLGSYGYTF. CDR3 coding DNA: TGTGCCAGCAGCTTAGTTCTGGGGAGCTATGGCTACACCTTC.

V is TRBV9 and J is TRBJ2-7, with no clear D. Germline CDR1 reads SGDLS; CDR2 reads YYNGEE. CDR3 length: 14 residues. V was trimmed by 1 base and J by 3 bases, leaving 11 bases between them. CDR3 loop: CASSVSSSGYEQYF. In nucleotides, the CDR3 is TGTGCCAGCAGCGTAAGTAGCTCCGGCTACGAGCAGTACTTC.

The chain uses TRBV2 and TRBJ1-2, with D maybe TRBD1 (5 bases). Germline assignment: CDR1 SNHLY and CDR2 FYNNEI. V lost 7 bases to trimming and J lost 4 bases, with 10 bases between them. The CDR3 length is 12 residues. For the CDR3, the DNA is TGTGCCAGCAAGCGGGGGTCCTATGGCTACACCTTC. It translates to CASKRGSYGYTF.

The chain uses TRBV18 and TRBJ2-7; TRBD1 matches at 8 bases. The CDR3 length is 14 residues. V was clipped by 3 bases and J by 4 bases; unmatched bases: 5. Per the germline V gene, CDR1 is KGHSH and CDR2 is LQKENI. The CDR3, as DNA: TGTGCCAGCTCACCCACAGGGGGAGGTTACGAGCAGTACTTC. Translation gives CASSPTGGGYEQYF.

This chain links TRBV4-1 with TRBJ1-4, with D uncertain. Germline V CDR1 and CDR2: MGHRA, YSYEKL. This CDR3 contains 15 residues. V was trimmed by 4 bases and J by 7 bases, leaving 16 bases between them. The CDR3: CASSPKTAPAEKLFF. As DNA, the CDR3 is TGCGCCAGCAGCCCCAAAACAGCTCCGGCTGAAAAACTGTTTTTT.

The chain carries TRBV7-2 and TRBJ1-1, with D unclear. Looked up from germline, CDR1 is SGHTA and CDR2 is FQGNSA. The V end lost 4 bases, the J end lost 7 bases, and 13 bases lay between the germline ends. This CDR3 has 13 residues. The CDR3 DNA is TGTGCCAGCAGCTGGGCTTTACCTAATGAAGCTTTCTTT. Amino acids: CASSWALPNEAFF.

This rearrangement joins TRBV10-3 to TRBJ1-2, with 8 positions matching TRBD1. CDR1 and CDR2 (germline): ENHRY, SYGVKD. V lost 0 bases, J lost 5 bases, and 2 bases stayed unmatched. The CDR3 loop spans 14 amino acids. In DNA, the CDR3 is TGTGCCATCAGTGAGTCGGACAGGGCTTATGGCTACACCTTC. Translated, it gives CAISESDRAYGYTF.

The chain recombines TRBV4-2 with TRBJ2-5, with 10 bases identical to TRBD2. The V segment lost 1 base and the J segment 4 bases; nucleotides outside the gene matches: 3. The CDR3 covers 15 residues. The germline V gene encodes CDR1 LGHNA and CDR2 YNFKEQ. CDR3 nucleotide sequence: TGTGCCAGCAGCCAAGCAGCGGGGGGGCGAGAGACCCAGTACTTC. Its protein is CASSQAAGGRETQYF.

The rearrangement uses TRBV2 and TRBJ2-3, with D perhaps TRBD2 (6 bases). From germline, CDR1 is SNHLY and CDR2 FYNNEI. The V end was cut by 5 bases, the J end by 5 bases, with 11 bases between. CDR3 length: 13 amino acids. CDR3 DNA sequence: TGTGCCAGCAGTCTTATAGCGGTAGATACGCAGTATTTT. Protein: CASSLIAVDTQYF.

This clone was seen only a few times. The chain recombines TRBV4-1 with TRBJ2-7; no clear D gene. Germline CDR1 reads MGHRA; CDR2 reads YSYEKL. V was clipped by 1 base and J by 8 bases, with 12 bases between them. CDR3 length: 13 amino acids. For the CDR3, the DNA is TGCGCCAGCAGCCAAGTGGCTTTGGGCAAGCAGTACTTC. Its translation: CASSQVALGKQYF.

The chain has TRBV2 and TRBJ2-1; D perhaps matches TRBD2 (6 bases). V was shortened by 5 bases and J by 6 bases, with 14 bases between the two germline ends. Per the germline V gene, CDR1 is SNHLY and CDR2 is FYNNEI. The CDR3 covers 14 residues. The CDR3 bases are TGTGCCAGCAGTCCCGCCGTGGGGGGCAATGAGCAGTTCTTC. This sequence encodes CASSPAVGGNEQFF.

The chain joins TRBV10-3 to TRBJ2-1; 10 bases agree with TRBD2. After removal of 5 bases from V and 5 bases from J, the junction contained 6 bases not matched to a gene. Germline V CDR1 and CDR2: ENHRY, SYGVKD. This CDR3 spans 15 amino acids. The CDR3 protein is CAISILAGLNNEQFF. DNA of the CDR3: TGTGCCATCAGTATACTAGCGGGACTTAACAATGAGCAGTTCTTC.

The genes are TRBV18 and TRBJ1-6; perhaps TRBD1 as D (5 bases). CDR1 is KGHSH, CDR2 LQKENI, per germline. V lost 1 base and J lost 7, with 14 bases in between. The CDR3 has 16 amino acids. CDR3 sequence reads: CASSPLPGVENSPLHF. Written as DNA, the CDR3 is TGTGCCAGCTCACCACTTCCGGGGGTCGAGAATTCACCCCTCCACTTT.

CDR3 loop: CASSFSGSTYNSPLHF. The CDR3 coding sequence is TGTGCCAGCAGTTTCTCCGGGTCCACCTATAATTCACCCCTCCACTTT. The chain combines TRBV6-6 with TRBJ1-6; D uncertain. The germline V gene encodes CDR1 MNHNY and CDR2 SVGAGI (reference sequence). The CDR3 runs 16 residues. Trimming removed 4 bases at V and 2 bases at J, with 12 bases between.